This T cell receptor beta chain came from a study of molecular identifiers for immune sequencing clone quantification. Study observations and caveats: Clones that exceeded 20 RNA copies held over 98% of effector molecules, yet under 1% in naive cells. Barcode-sharing identical TCR molecules could underestimate highly expanded clone sizes.

The authors built bulk TCR libraries by previously described methods with listed TCR primers. Each CDR3 protein gets one entry after TCRdb re-called the PCR reads with MiXCR. This sample carries a few hundred thousand distinct CDR3 sequences, around 23% of them seen once, and the ten largest clones take under 0.8%. Worth noting for this clonotype: Its antigen is currently unknown. A much larger clonotype is one base distant, so this may be a read error.

Libraries of naive CD8 cells were prepared from around 20,000 to 1,000,000 sorted cells using 10%, 30% or 50% RNA. Per the germline V gene, CDR1 is MNHEY and CDR2 is SVGEGT. The CDR3 length is 15 residues. Sequencing was performed on naive CD8+ T cells from blood, with Jurkat cell RNA spiked in. The subset was: FACS-sorted CD8+CD4-CCR7+CD45RA+ naive T cells. The clonotype comes from a human donor in good health. Some libraries in this study had Jurkat cell RNA spiked in. V usage is TRBV6-2 or TRBV6-3 and J usage is TRBJ1-6; D remains ambiguous. CDR3 region: CASRPDPGRNSPLPF. Written as DNA, the CDR3 is TGTGCCAGCAGGCCGGACCCCGGTCGAAATTCACCCCTCCCCTTT.